The 10 T cell receptor beta chains given below trace back to one sample, sequenced in a study of OX40 agonist ivuxolimab in advanced cancers. TCRdb's table, derived via immunoSEQ multiplex PCR, lists solely in-frame clones and lacks some. Of 65,000 to 100,000 clones in the sample, 91% are singletons; the top ten hold around 6.9%. The sample here was CD4+ or CD8+ T cells sorted from blood, taken in a trial of the OX40 agonist ivuxolimab. These receptor sequences come from an adult with an advanced solid tumor such as melanoma, head and neck, liver or kidney cancer.

This rearrangement joins TRBV7-9 to TRBJ2-5; D gene uncertain. Germline V gene sequence: CDR1 SEHNR, CDR2 FQNEAQ (reference sequence). The CDR3 totals 15 residues. Trimming cost V 3 bases and J 0 bases, with 11 bases left between them. The DNA of the CDR3 is TGTGCCAGCAGCTTCGCCTTTGGATACCAAGAGACCCAGTACTTC. This codes for CASSFAFGYQETQYF.

The chain uses TRBV9 and TRBJ2-7; possibly TRBD1 or TRBD2 for D (5 bases each). The germline gives CDR1 SGDLS, CDR2 YYNGEE. This CDR3 comprises 14 residues. Trimming removed 7 bases from V and 0 bases from J, with 14 bases in between. The CDR3 sequence is CASGRGGSSYEQYF. For the CDR3, the DNA is TGTGCCAGCGGCCGGGGCGGAAGCTCCTACGAGCAGTACTTC.

The chain uses TRBV4-1 and TRBJ1-3; the match to TRBD1 covers 7 bases. J lost 7 bases, V lost 4 bases, and 10 bases had no gene match. Germline V lookup: CDR1 MGHRA, CDR2 YSYEKL. This CDR3 is 15 amino acids long. The CDR3 spells CASSRQQGLGNTIYF. The DNA for the CDR3 is TGCGCCAGCAGCCGACAACAGGGGCTCGGCAACACCATATATTTT.

This clone was seen just once. The chain uses TRBV6-6 and TRBJ2-1; D gene uncertain. This CDR3 comprises 11 residues. CDR1 is MNHNY and CDR2 is SVGAGI in the germline V gene (reference sequence). The V gene lost 5 bases and the J gene lost 7 bases, with 6 bases spanning the gap. The CDR3 reads CASSILNEQFF. The CDR3 nucleotides read TGTGCCAGCAGTATACTGAATGAGCAGTTCTTC.

The V gene is TRBV2, the J gene TRBJ2-7; D perhaps matches TRBD1 (5 bases). V was shortened by 3 bases and J by 2 bases, with 11 bases between the two germline ends. In germline, CDR1 is SNHLY, CDR2 FYNNEI. The CDR3 extends over 14 amino acids. The CDR3 reads CASSDGALTYEQYF. CDR3 nucleotides: TGTGCCAGCAGTGATGGGGCCCTGACCTACGAGCAGTACTTC.

This rearrangement joins TRBV2 to TRBJ2-7, with 8 bases identical to TRBD2. Germline-derived CDR1 and CDR2 are SNHLY and FYNNEI. The CDR3 has 14 residues. Trimming took 6 bases from V and 6 from J; bases not matched to a gene: 10. CDR3 amino acids: CASRPQRGLGEQYF. CDR3 sequence (DNA): TGTGCCAGCAGGCCGCAGCGGGGGCTGGGCGAGCAGTACTTC.

Concerning this clone itself: The same CDR3 also results from other DNA sequences found in this sample. In DNA, the CDR3 is TGTGCCAGCAGCTCAGTTACCGGGGAGCTGTTTTTT. This encodes CASSSVTGELFF. The chain couples TRBV28 to TRBJ2-2; no clear D. Per germline, CDR1 MDHEN and CDR2 SYDVKM. This CDR3 contains 12 residues. V dropped 6 bases and J dropped 5 bases, with 7 bases sitting between them.

The chain has TRBV5-1 and TRBJ2-1, with 12 bases lining up with TRBD2. The germline V gene encodes CDR1 SGHRS and CDR2 YFSETQ. The CDR3 extends over 16 amino acids. Trimming took 4 bases from V and 7 from J; bases not matched to a gene: 9. In DNA form, the CDR3 reads TGCGCCAGCAGCCCCCTAGCGGGAGGGCCGAGTAATGAGCAGTTCTTC. It encodes CASSPLAGGPSNEQFF.

The chain links TRBV19 to TRBJ1-2; 7 nucleotides match TRBD1. The length of the CDR3 is 13 residues. The trim removed 6 bases at V and 4 bases at J, leaving 5 bases unmatched. CDR1 LNHDA and CDR2 SQIVND come from the germline V gene (reference sequence). The CDR3 bases are TGTGCCAGTAGGCCCACAGGGGCCTATGGCTACACCTTC. This translates into CASRPTGAYGYTF.

The rearrangement uses TRBV15 and TRBJ2-3; 7 bases are shared with TRBD1. In germline, CDR1 is LNHNV, CDR2 YYDKDF (reference sequence). The CDR3 runs to 19 residues. Unmatched junction bases numbered 15, after V lost 2 bases and J lost 1 base. Here the CDR3 reads CATSRLATGRVIGTDTQYF. DNA of the CDR3: TGTGCCACCAGCAGATTAGCGACAGGGCGAGTAATTGGCACAGATACGCAGTATTTT.